This TCR beta chain was documented in a study of T cell responses to AZD1222 COVID-19 vaccine (dated by TCRdb to the early 2020s). Background for the entire study: TCR sequencing covered some 250 trial participants: about 210 given two doses of AZD1222 and around 26 given two doses of MenACWY control vaccine. Trial participants were enrolled by age into subgroups of 18-55, 56-69 and 70-plus years, and about 150, 27 and 61 TCR-sequenced participants, respectively, were included in these subgroups. Results and caveats for the whole study, not just this receptor: Vaccine-associated CD4 TCRs spanned the whole spike protein, with dominant responses in regions 160-218 and 743-854. Participants were mostly white British, with more females than males. The authors suggested clonal diversity may have been underestimated. After two AZD1222 doses, both the breadth and the depth of spike-specific TCRs were significantly higher than at day 0 and than in MenACWY recipients. Conclusions about previously exposed vaccinees are limited because only 6 or 7 AZD1222 recipients were SARS-CoV-2 seropositive at baseline. In the small 56-69-year group, the increase in depth fell short of significance, most likely because of low power. Reportedly, almost half of the unique spike-specific TCRs recognized epitopes lying outside the regions that are mutated in the B.1.351 and B.1.1.7 variants. Because no day 14 peak-response samples were available, repertoires were characterized only after the peak T cell response.

The intended sense of this specimen's time point label: about 28 days (+/-7) after the second vaccine dose. AZD1222 recipients given second doses at about 4 weeks or at about 12 weeks were pooled, since spike-specific TCR depth and breadth were not found to differ between the two schedules. The vaccinee samples were drawn from two UK trials, COV001 and COV002, one of which was a single-blind randomized controlled phase 2/3 trial testing AZD1222 (ChAdOx1 nCoV-19) in healthy adults. For TCRbeta chain sequencing, PBMC samples from trial participants were taken at day 0 and at day 28 after the second dose. On this clone: Its recognized antigen is unknown. Within one base of it there is no much larger clone, and no base qualities were kept.

V loses 6 bases of germline sequence and J loses 12 bases, and the interval between the two ends is 15 bases. The germline V gene encodes CDR1 SGHAT and CDR2 FQNNGV. The CDR3 runs 12 residues from the cysteine to the phenylalanine. Left in the record is the CDR3 DNA by itself, 36 bases read in frame from the first base. The CDR3 regions of human TCRbeta chains were analyzed by immunosequencing. On the authors' methods: Repertoire TCRs were matched against a reference library of SARS-CoV-2-specific TCRs generated with the MIRA antigen-specificity platform. Breadth meant the fraction of unique TCRs that were SARS-CoV-2-associated, whereas depth meant the fraction of total T cells that were SARS-CoV-2-associated. Using the MIRA data, each spike-specific TCR was mapped to the spike region that the TCR reacts to and placed in a CD4 or CD8 class. Log10-transformed breadth and depth values were compared by one-way ANOVA with Sidak's multiple comparisons tests. As stored in TCRdb, this immuneACCESS dataset retains in-frame rearrangements with V and J assigned. A fraction of the clones does not appear; measured against another copy, unresolved V genes explain less than half of the discrepancy, and the remainder lacks a known reason. V and J calls and clone size are as listed in that table; D and trimming were resolved from the DNA. This sample is represented by over 110,000 clones; about 90% of them were singletons. The ten largest clones take up 9.3% of the sample.

The receptor was isolated from an adult who received the AZD1222 COVID-19 vaccine. The chain uses TRBV11-2 and TRBJ2-1; perhaps TRBD1 is the D gene, with 6 bases matching. This sample comprised peripheral blood, obtained 28 days after the second AZD1222 dose. At the DNA level, the sequence is TGTGCCAGCAGTTCTATACAGGGTCGGCAGTTCTTC. This codes for CASSSIQGRQFF.